Listed below are T cell receptor beta chains from one sample, sequenced in a study of blood T cell repertoires in COVID-19. Clones were read by immunoSEQ multiplex PCR, and TCRdb kept only the in-frame ones, dropping some. The repertoire holds 28,000 or so clones, with 80% to 90% as singletons. The material sequenced was peripheral blood. These TCRs come from a woman of 80 years or more with COVID-19, enrolled during active disease. Each CDR3 is given with its conserved first and last residue. A D gene is named only where the DNA matches it firmly. Only part of the rows carry a size: once, few, many, or a class if the clone is expanded.

DNA: TGTGCCAGCACGGGAGGGTGGTTTGACTATGGCTACACCTTC
CDR3: CASTGGWFDYGYTF
J: TRBJ1-2
V: TRBV6-6
size: NA
D: NA

DNA: TGCGCCAGCAGCACCGGGTCTCCAGCAACGAATGAGCAGTTCTTC
CDR3: CASSTGSPATNEQFF
J: TRBJ2-1
V: TRBV5-1
size: NA
D: NA

DNA: TGTGCCAGTGTCTCGGACAGGGTGTTGAACACTGAAGCTTTCTTT
CDR3: CASVSDRVLNTEAFF
J: TRBJ1-1
V: TRBV2
size: NA
D: TRBD1

DNA: TGTGCCAGCAGCTTACACCGGGACAGAGCTTATTTCAACTATGGCTACACCTTC
CDR3: CASSLHRDRAYFNYGYTF
J: TRBJ1-2
V: TRBV5-6
size: once
D: TRBD1

DNA: TGCGCCAGCAGCTATACCGGGACAGGACTCGGACTAGCGGGGGGGTCCTACGAGCAGTACTTC
CDR3: CASSYTGTGLGLAGGSYEQYF
J: TRBJ2-7
V: TRBV5-1
size: NA
D: TRBD2

DNA: TGTGCCAGCAGCGGTGCGGGACAGATCTCTAACTATGGCTACACCTTC
CDR3: CASSGAGQISNYGYTF
J: TRBJ1-2
V: TRBV9
size: NA
D: TRBD1

DNA: TGTGCCAGCAGAATCAGACTTCAAGAGACCCAGTACTTC
CDR3: CASRIRLQETQYF
J: TRBJ2-5
V: TRBV27
size: NA
D: NA

DNA: TGTGCCAGCTCACCAGGGCAGGGGGCACACACTGAAGCTTTCTTT
CDR3: CASSPGQGAHTEAFF
J: TRBJ1-1
V: TRBV18
size: NA
D: TRBD1

DNA: TGTGCCAGCAGCTTACCTAGCGGGGACACAGATACGCAGTATTTT
CDR3: CASSLPSGDTDTQYF
J: TRBJ2-3
V: TRBV11-2
size: NA
D: TRBD2

DNA: TGTGCCAGCTCACCGGAGGCGGCCCCAATCGGCGAGCAGTACTTC
CDR3: CASSPEAAPIGEQYF
J: TRBJ2-7
V: TRBV18
size: NA
D: NA

DNA: TGCGCCAGCAGTGAGTCGGGGGGCTCCTACAATGAGCAGTTCTTC
CDR3: CASSESGGSYNEQFF
J: TRBJ2-1
V: TRBV10-2
size: NA
D: NA